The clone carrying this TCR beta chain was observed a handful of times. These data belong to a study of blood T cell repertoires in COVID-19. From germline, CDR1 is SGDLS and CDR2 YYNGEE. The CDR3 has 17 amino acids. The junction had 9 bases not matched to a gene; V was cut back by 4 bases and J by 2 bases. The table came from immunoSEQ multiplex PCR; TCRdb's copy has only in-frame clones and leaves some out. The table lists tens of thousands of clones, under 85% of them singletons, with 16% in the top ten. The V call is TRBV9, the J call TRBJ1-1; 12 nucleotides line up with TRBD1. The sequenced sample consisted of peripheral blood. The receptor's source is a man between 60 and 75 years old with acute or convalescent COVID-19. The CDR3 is CASSPGRDRGQNTEAFF. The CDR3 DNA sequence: TGTGCCAGCAGCCCGGGCCGGGACAGGGGGCAAAACACTGAAGCTTTCTTT.